This is a list of T cell receptor beta chains from one sample in a study of cytomegalovirus exposure and HLA in healthy donors. This table comes from immunoSEQ multiplex PCR, and its TCRdb copy is limited to in-frame clones, with some not included. The sample contains tens of thousands of clones, 85% to 95% of which appear only once. Sequenced material: PBMCs. The receptors stem from a man younger than 35 in good health and CMV-seronegative. The CDR3 runs from the conserved cysteine through the conserved F or W. The order of the fields is D gene, CDR3 length, J gene, clone size, V gene, CDR3 protein, CDR3 DNA. A D gene is named only where the DNA matches it firmly. Expanded clones get a size class; other rows say once, few or many, or leave the size out.

D: TRBD1; length: 15; J: TRBJ2-5; size: .; V: TRBV18; CDR3: CASSRLGTGEETQYF; DNA: TGTGCCAGCTCACGCCTAGGGACAGGGGAAGAGACCCAGTACTTC
D: TRBD1; length: 11; J: TRBJ2-1; size: .; V: TRBV10-1; CDR3: CATGTGDEQFF; DNA: TGCGCCACCGGGACAGGGGATGAGCAGTTCTTC
D: .; length: 12; J: TRBJ1-2; size: .; V: TRBV5-1; CDR3: CASSLGEGGYTF; DNA: TGCGCCAGCAGCTTAGGGGAAGGGGGCTACACCTTC
D: TRBD1; length: 15; J: TRBJ2-7; size: once; V: TRBV7-2; CDR3: CASSLPPLGGGEQYF; DNA: TGTGCCAGCAGCTTGCCCCCTTTAGGGGGCGGCGAGCAGTACTTC
D: TRBD2; length: 14; J: TRBJ2-1; size: .; V: TRBV30; CDR3: CAWKIGEGYNEQFF; DNA: TGTGCCTGGAAAATAGGGGAGGGATACAATGAGCAGTTCTTC
D: .; length: 12; J: TRBJ2-3; size: .; V: TRBV11-2; CDR3: CASSLGGYTQYF; DNA: TGTGCCAGCAGCTTAGGGGGCTATACGCAGTATTTT
D: TRBD2; length: 17; J: TRBJ2-2; size: once; V: TRBV5-4; CDR3: CASSLGGSGRITGELFF; DNA: TGTGCCAGCAGCTTGGGAGGTAGCGGGAGGATCACCGGGGAGCTGTTTTTT
D: TRBD2; length: 17; J: TRBJ2-2; size: .; V: TRBV7-9; CDR3: CASSPQGLILNTGELFF; DNA: TGTGCCAGCAGCCCCCAGGGACTAATCCTTAACACCGGGGAGCTGTTTTTT
D: TRBD2; length: 14; J: TRBJ2-7; size: .; V: TRBV4-1; CDR3: CASSPPAGVYEQYF; DNA: TGCGCCAGCAGCCCACCAGCGGGAGTCTACGAGCAGTACTTC
D: TRBD1; length: 14; J: TRBJ1-1; size: .; V: TRBV7-2; CDR3: CASSADRVETEAFF; DNA: TGTGCCAGCAGCGCAGACAGGGTGGAGACTGAAGCTTTCTTT
D: TRBD1; length: 12; J: TRBJ2-3; size: .; V: TRBV2; CDR3: CASRTGGDTQYF; DNA: TGTGCCAGCAGGACAGGGGGCGATACGCAGTATTTT
D: .; length: 14; J: TRBJ2-2; size: .; V: TRBV7-6; CDR3: CASSLQENTGELFF; DNA: TGTGCCAGCAGCTTACAGGAGAACACCGGGGAGCTGTTTTTT
D: TRBD2; length: 17; J: TRBJ2-2; size: .; V: TRBV5-4; CDR3: CASSLAGGGRYTGELFF; DNA: TGTGCCAGCAGCTTGGCCGGTGGCGGGAGGTATACCGGGGAGCTGTTTTTT
D: .; length: 15; J: TRBJ2-1; size: once; V: TRBV25-1; CDR3: CASSQTGIFYNEQFF; DNA: TGTGCCAGCAGTCAGACCGGGATATTCTACAATGAGCAGTTCTTC
D: TRBD2; length: 15; J: TRBJ2-1; size: .; V: TRBV4-2; CDR3: CASSQLAGGNNEQFF; DNA: TGTGCCAGCAGCCAACTAGCGGGAGGTAACAATGAGCAGTTCTTC
D: TRBD2; length: 16; J: TRBJ2-1; size: once; V: TRBV7-3; CDR3: CASSLSTSEPYNEQFF; DNA: TGTGCCAGCAGCTTAAGCACTAGCGAGCCCTACAATGAGCAGTTCTTC
D: TRBD2; length: 13; J: TRBJ2-3; size: .; V: TRBV6-5; CDR3: CASESGSTGTQYF; DNA: TGTGCCAGCGAGAGCGGGAGTACGGGGACGCAGTATTTT
D: TRBD1; length: 13; J: TRBJ2-5; size: once; V: TRBV2; CDR3: CASSRDSQETQYF; DNA: TGTGCCAGCAGTCGGGACAGCCAAGAGACCCAGTACTTC
D: .; length: 13; J: TRBJ1-2; size: .; V: TRBV5-1; CDR3: CASSLSSEYGYTF; DNA: TGCGCCAGCAGCTTGTCCAGCGAGTATGGCTACACCTTC
D: TRBD1; length: 16; J: TRBJ2-3; size: .; V: TRBV5-8; CDR3: CASSYRQGAPTDTQYF; DNA: TGTGCCAGCAGCTACAGACAGGGGGCACCCACAGATACGCAGTATTTT
D: .; length: 13; J: TRBJ2-1; size: .; V: TRBV18; CDR3: CASHEGADNEQFF; DNA: TGTGCCAGCCATGAAGGGGCGGACAATGAGCAGTTCTTC
D: .; length: 14; J: TRBJ1-2; size: .; V: TRBV2; CDR3: CASTRGHDFYGYTF; DNA: TGTGCCAGCACCCGAGGACACGACTTCTATGGCTACACCTTC
D: .; length: 14; J: TRBJ1-2; size: .; V: TRBV6-1; CDR3: CASSEGGSGYGYTF; DNA: TGTGCCAGCAGTGAAGGAGGGTCTGGCTATGGCTACACCTTC
D: TRBD1; length: 14; J: TRBJ2-3; size: .; V: TRBV7-2; CDR3: CASSFDRAADTQYF; DNA: TGTGCCAGCAGCTTCGACAGGGCCGCAGATACGCAGTATTTT
D: TRBD1; length: 16; J: TRBJ2-1; size: .; V: TRBV19; CDR3: CASSIEGTGSGNEQFF; DNA: TGTGCCAGTAGTATAGAGGGGACAGGGTCAGGAAATGAGCAGTTCTTC
D: .; length: 15; J: TRBJ1-2; size: .; V: TRBV27; CDR3: CASSFSPGATYGYTF; DNA: TGTGCCAGCAGTTTCTCCCCGGGAGCTACCTATGGCTACACCTTC
D: TRBD1; length: 13; J: TRBJ2-7; size: .; V: TRBV5-1; CDR3: CATRQGATYEQYF; DNA: TGCGCCACCAGACAGGGGGCGACCTACGAGCAGTACTTC
D: .; length: 11; J: TRBJ2-3; size: once; V: TRBV28; CDR3: CALQQGDTQYF; DNA: TGTGCCTTACAGCAGGGAGATACGCAGTATTTT
D: TRBD2; length: 15; J: TRBJ2-7; size: once; V: TRBV5-1; CDR3: CASSGGLGNGLEQYF; DNA: TGCGCCAGCAGCGGAGGACTAGGTAATGGCCTCGAGCAGTACTTC
D: TRBD1; length: 16; J: TRBJ1-5; size: .; V: TRBV30; CDR3: CAWSGNMLTGGQPQHF; DNA: TGTGCCTGGAGTGGGAACATGTTAACAGGGGGTCAGCCCCAGCATTTT
D: TRBD1; length: 16; J: TRBJ1-4; size: .; V: TRBV6-5; CDR3: CASSYGQGRANEKLFF; DNA: TGTGCCAGCAGTTACGGACAGGGACGGGCTAATGAAAAACTGTTTTTT
D: .; length: 17; J: TRBJ1-1; size: .; V: TRBV11-3; CDR3: CASSSLGYGQLNTEAFF; DNA: TGTGCCAGCAGCTCCTTGGGTTACGGACAGCTGAACACTGAAGCTTTCTTT
D: .; length: 16; J: TRBJ1-3; size: .; V: TRBV18; CDR3: CASSPPSVSSGNTIYF; DNA: TGTGCCAGCTCACCACCGTCCGTGAGCTCTGGAAACACCATATATTTT
D: .; length: 13; J: TRBJ2-2; size: .; V: TRBV28; CDR3: CASNQGLTGELFF; DNA: TGTGCCAGCAATCAGGGGCTCACCGGGGAGCTGTTTTTT
D: TRBD1; length: 14; J: TRBJ1-5; size: .; V: TRBV9; CDR3: CASSLGTGDGPQHF; DNA: TGTGCCAGCAGCCTTGGGACAGGGGATGGGCCCCAGCATTTT
D: .; length: 15; J: TRBJ1-2; size: .; V: TRBV6-5; CDR3: CASSYSARVNYGYTF; DNA: TGTGCCAGCAGTTACAGCGCTCGGGTGAACTATGGCTACACCTTC
D: TRBD2; length: 17; J: TRBJ2-1; size: .; V: TRBV14; CDR3: CASSQGLTSGSGNEQFF; DNA: TGTGCCAGCAGCCAAGGGCTGACTAGCGGGAGCGGCAATGAGCAGTTCTTC
D: TRBD1; length: 16; J: TRBJ1-4; size: .; V: TRBV6-6; CDR3: CASSSGTGPSNEKLFF; DNA: TGTGCCAGCAGCTCCGGGACAGGACCCTCTAATGAAAAACTGTTTTTT
D: TRBD1; length: 14; J: TRBJ2-1; size: .; V: TRBV6-6; CDR3: CASRGQGAINEQFF; DNA: TGTGCCAGCAGGGGACAGGGGGCAATCAATGAGCAGTTCTTC
D: TRBD1; length: 16; J: TRBJ2-3; size: .; V: TRBV27; CDR3: CASSPRDRGGTDTQYF; DNA: TGTGCCAGCAGTCCCCGGGACAGGGGAGGCACAGATACGCAGTATTTT